This TCR beta chain is drawn from a study of beta chain features in type 1 diabetes. Turning to the study itself: Examined across all samples were some 110,000,000 sorted cells.

Findings of the study overall: There was a moderate but significant shortening of TCRB CDR3s in all four CD4+ subsets of Type 1 diabetes patients.

This clone was seen a few times. Antigen: not known. The investigators reverse transcribed all of the isolated RNA, so they sequenced expressed TCRB transcripts. This table comes from immunoSEQ multiplex PCR, and its TCRdb copy is limited to in-frame clones, with some not included. This sample has fewer than 350,000 clones, with 15% to 20% found just once. Per the germline V gene, CDR1 is GTSNPN and CDR2 is SVGIG (reference sequence). V was clipped by 4 bases and J by 9 bases; unmatched bases: 3. The CDR3 extends over 12 amino acids. Each population that was sorted was more than 95% pure. The source is a woman aged 18-35 years in good health. V usage is TRBV30 and J usage is TRBJ2-5; 12 bases align to TRBD2. The sample was naive CD4+ T cells from blood. CDR3 nucleotide sequence: TGTGCCTGGACTAGCGGGGGGGCAGCCCAGTACTTC. Encoded protein: CAWTSGGAAQYF.